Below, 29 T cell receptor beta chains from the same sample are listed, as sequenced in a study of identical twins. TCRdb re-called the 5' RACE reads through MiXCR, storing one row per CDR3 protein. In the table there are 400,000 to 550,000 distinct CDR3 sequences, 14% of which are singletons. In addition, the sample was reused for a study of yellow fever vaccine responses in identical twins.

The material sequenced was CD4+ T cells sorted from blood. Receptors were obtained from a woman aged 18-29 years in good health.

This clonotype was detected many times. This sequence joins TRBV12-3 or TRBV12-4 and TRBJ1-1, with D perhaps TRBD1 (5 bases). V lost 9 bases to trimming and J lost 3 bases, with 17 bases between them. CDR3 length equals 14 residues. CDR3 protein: CASRIRGYDTEAFF. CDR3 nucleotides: TGTGCCAGTCGGATTCGGGGGTACGACACTGAAGCTTTCTTT.

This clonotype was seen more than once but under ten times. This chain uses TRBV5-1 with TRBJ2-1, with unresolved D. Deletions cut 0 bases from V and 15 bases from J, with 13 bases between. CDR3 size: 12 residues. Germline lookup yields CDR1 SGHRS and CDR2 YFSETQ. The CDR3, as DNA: TGCGCCAGCAGCTTGGAGTTGGGCAGGCCGTTCTTC. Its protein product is CASSLELGRPFF.

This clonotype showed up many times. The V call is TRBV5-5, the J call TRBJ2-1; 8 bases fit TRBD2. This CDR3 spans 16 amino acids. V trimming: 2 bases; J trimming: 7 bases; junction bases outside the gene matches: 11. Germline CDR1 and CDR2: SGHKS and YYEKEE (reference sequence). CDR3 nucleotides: TGTGCCAGCAGCTTTGACGGGAGGGCCCGGTCAAATGAGCAGTTCTTC. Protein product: CASSFDGRARSNEQFF. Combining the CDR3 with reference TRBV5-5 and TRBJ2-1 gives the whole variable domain DAGVTQSPTHLIKTRGQQVTLRCSPISGHKSVSWYQQVLGQGPQFIFQYYEKEERGRGNFPDRFSARQFPNYSSELNVNALLLGDSALYLCASSFDGRARSNEQFFGPGTRLTVL.

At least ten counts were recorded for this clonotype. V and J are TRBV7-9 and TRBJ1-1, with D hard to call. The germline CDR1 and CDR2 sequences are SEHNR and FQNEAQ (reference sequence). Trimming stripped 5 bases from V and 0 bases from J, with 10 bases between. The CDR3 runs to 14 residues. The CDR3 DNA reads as TGTGCCAGCAGCCTCAGGACCCTGAACACTGAAGCTTTCTTT. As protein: CASSLRTLNTEAFF.

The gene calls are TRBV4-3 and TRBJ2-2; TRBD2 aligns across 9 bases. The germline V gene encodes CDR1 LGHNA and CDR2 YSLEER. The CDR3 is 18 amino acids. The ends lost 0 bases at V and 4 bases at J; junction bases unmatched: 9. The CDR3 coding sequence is TGCGCCAGCAGCCAAGATCTTCCAGCGGGAGGTGGCACCGGGGAGCTGTTTTTT. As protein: CASSQDLPAGGGTGELFF.

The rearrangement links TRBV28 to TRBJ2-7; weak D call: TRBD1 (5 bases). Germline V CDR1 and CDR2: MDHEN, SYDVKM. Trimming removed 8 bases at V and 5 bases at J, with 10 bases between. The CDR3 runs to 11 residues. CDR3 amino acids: CASQTEDEQYF. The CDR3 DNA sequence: TGTGCCAGCCAGACAGAAGACGAGCAGTACTTC.

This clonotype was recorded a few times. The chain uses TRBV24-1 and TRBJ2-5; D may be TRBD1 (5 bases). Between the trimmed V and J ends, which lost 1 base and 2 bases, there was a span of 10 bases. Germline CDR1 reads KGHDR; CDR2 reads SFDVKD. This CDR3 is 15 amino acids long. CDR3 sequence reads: CATSDFFQGQETQYF. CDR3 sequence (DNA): TGTGCCACCAGTGATTTTTTCCAGGGTCAAGAGACCCAGTACTTC.

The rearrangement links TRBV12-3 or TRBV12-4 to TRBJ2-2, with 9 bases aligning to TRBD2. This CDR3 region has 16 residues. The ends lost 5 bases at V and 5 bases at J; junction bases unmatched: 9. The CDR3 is CASSSSGRKGTGELFF. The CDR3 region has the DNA TGTGCCAGCAGTAGTAGCGGGAGAAAGGGTACCGGGGAGCTGTTTTTT.

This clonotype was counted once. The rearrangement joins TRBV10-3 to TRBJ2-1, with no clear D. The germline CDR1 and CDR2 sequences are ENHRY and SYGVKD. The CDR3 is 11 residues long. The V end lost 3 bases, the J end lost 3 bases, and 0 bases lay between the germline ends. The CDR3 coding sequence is TGTGCCATCAGTGACTACAATGAGCAGTTCTTC. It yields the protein CAISDYNEQFF.

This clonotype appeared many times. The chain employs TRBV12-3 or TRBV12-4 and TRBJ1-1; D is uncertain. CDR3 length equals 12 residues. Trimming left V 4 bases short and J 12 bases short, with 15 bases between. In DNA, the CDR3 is TGTGCCAGCAGTTGGTCCGGGTTTTCGTCTTTCTTT. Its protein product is CASSWSGFSSFF.

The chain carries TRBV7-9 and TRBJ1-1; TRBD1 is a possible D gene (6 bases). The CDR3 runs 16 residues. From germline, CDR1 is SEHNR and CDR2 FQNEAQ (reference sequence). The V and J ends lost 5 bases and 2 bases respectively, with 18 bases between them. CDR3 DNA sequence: TGTGCCAGCAGCGGGTTGACAGGAAGAAGTAACACTGAAGCTTTCTTT. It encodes CASSGLTGRSNTEAFF.

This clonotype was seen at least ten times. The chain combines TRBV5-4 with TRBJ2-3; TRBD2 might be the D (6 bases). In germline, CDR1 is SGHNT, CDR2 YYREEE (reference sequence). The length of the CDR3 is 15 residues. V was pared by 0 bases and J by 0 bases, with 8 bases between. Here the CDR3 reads CASSLVGTSTDTQYF. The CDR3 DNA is TGTGCCAGCAGCTTGGTGGGGACTAGCACAGATACGCAGTATTTT.

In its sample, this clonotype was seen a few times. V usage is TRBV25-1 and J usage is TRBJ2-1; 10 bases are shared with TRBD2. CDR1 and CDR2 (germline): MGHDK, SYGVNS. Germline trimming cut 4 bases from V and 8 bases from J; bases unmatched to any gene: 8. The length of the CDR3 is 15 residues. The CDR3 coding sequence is TGTGCCAGCAGTGGAACAGCGGGGGGGCTGGATGAGCAGTTCTTC. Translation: CASSGTAGGLDEQFF.

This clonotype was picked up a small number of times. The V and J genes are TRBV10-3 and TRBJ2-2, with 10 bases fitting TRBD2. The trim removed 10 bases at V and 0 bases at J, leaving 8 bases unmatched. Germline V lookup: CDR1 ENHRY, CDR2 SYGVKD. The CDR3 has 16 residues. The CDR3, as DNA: TGTGCCACGAACCCGCTAGCGGGAGCGAACACCGGGGAGCTGTTTTTT. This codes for CATNPLAGANTGELFF.

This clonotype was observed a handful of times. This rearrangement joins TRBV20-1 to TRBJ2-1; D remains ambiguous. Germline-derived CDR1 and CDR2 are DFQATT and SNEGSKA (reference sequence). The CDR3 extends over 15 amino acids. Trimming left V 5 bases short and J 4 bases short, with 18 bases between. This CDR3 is CSAGPPGRYYNEQFF. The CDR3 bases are TGCAGTGCTGGCCCCCCAGGCAGATATTACAATGAGCAGTTCTTC.

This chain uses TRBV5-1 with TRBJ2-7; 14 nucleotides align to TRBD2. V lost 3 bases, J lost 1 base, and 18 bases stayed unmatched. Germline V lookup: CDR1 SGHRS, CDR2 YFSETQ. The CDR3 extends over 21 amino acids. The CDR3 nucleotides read TGCGCCAGCAGCTCCGAGGTGGGGACTAGCGGGAGCAGGAGGGGTTCCTACGAGCAGTACTTC. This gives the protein CASSSEVGTSGSRRGSYEQYF.

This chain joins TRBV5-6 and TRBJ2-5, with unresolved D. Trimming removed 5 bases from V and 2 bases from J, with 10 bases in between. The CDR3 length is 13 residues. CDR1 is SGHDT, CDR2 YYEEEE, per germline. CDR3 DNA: TGTGCCAGCAGTCTACGGTTACAAGAGACCCAGTACTTC. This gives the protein CASSLRLQETQYF.

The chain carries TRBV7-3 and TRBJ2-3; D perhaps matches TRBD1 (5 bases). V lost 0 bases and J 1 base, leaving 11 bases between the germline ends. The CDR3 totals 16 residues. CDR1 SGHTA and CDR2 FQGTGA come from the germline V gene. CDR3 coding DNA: TGTGCCAGCAGCTTAACGTGGCAAGGGGGCACAGATACGCAGTATTTT. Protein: CASSLTWQGGTDTQYF.

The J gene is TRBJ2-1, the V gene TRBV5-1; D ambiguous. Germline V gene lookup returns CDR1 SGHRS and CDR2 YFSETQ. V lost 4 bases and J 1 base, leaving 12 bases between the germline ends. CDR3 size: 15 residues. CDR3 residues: CASSPPLDSYNEQFF. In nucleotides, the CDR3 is TGCGCCAGCAGCCCCCCCCTAGATTCCTACAATGAGCAGTTCTTC.

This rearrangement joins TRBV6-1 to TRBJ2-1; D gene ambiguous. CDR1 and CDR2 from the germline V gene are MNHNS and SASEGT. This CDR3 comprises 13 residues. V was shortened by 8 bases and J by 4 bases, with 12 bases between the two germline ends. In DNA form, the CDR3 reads TGTGCCAGCCTTACCGGGCCATACAATGAGCAGTTCTTC. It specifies CASLTGPYNEQFF.

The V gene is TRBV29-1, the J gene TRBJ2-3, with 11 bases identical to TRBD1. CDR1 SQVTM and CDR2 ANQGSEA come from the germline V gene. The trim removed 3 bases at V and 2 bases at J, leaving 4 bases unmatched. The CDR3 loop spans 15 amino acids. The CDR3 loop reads CSVDRDRGITDTQYF. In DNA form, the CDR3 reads TGCAGCGTTGACCGGGACAGGGGGATCACAGATACGCAGTATTTT.

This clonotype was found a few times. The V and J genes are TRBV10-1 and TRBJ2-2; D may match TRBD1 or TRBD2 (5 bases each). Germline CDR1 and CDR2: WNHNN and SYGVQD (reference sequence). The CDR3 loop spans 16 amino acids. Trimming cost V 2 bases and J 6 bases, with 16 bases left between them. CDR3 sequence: CASSEEIGTPPGELFF. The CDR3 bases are TGCGCCAGCAGTGAGGAAATAGGGACCCCCCCCGGGGAGCTGTTTTTT.

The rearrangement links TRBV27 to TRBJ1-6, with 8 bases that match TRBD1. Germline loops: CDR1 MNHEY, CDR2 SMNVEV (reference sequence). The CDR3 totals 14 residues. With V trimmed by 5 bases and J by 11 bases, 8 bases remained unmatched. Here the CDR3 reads CASSPRQGRTPLHF. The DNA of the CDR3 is TGTGCCAGCAGTCCCCGACAGGGGCGGACACCCCTCCACTTT.

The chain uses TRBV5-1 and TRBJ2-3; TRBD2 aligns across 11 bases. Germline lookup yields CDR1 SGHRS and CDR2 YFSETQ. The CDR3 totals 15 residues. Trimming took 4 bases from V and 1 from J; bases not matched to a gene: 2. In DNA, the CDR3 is TGCGCCAGCAGCACGACTAGCGGGGGCACAGATACGCAGTATTTT. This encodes CASSTTSGGTDTQYF.

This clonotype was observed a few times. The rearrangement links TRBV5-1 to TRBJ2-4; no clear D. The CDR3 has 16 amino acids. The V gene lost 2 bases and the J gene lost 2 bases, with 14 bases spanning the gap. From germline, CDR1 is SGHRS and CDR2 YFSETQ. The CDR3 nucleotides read TGCGCCAGCAGCTTTGGTGACATGAGGACCAAAAACATTCAGTACTTC. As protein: CASSFGDMRTKNIQYF.

For the CDR3, the DNA is TGCGCCAGCAGCTTATCTGGTATCACTGAAGCTTTCTTT. It encodes CASSLSGITEAFF. The rearrangement joins TRBV5-1 to TRBJ1-1; no clear D. Germline-derived CDR1 and CDR2 are SGHRS and YFSETQ. Trimming shortened V by 2 bases and J by 4 bases, and 9 bases separated the two germline ends. This CDR3 comprises 13 residues.

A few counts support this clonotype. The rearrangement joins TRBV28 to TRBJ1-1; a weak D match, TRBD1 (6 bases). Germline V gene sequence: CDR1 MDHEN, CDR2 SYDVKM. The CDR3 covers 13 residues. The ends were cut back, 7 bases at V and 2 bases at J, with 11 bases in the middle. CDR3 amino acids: CASNKQGNTEAFF. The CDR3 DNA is TGTGCCAGCAACAAACAGGGAAACACTGAAGCTTTCTTT.

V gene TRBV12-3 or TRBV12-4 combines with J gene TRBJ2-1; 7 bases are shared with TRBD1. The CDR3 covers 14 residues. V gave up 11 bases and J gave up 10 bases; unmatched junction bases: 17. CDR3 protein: CASRSTGMGTEQFF. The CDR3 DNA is TGTGCCTCGAGATCGACAGGGATGGGGACGGAGCAGTTCTTC.

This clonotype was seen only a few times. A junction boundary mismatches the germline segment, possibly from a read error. In DNA, the CDR3 is TGTGCCGGCAGCTCGAAGGGTAGCGACTACAATGAGCAGTTCTTC. The encoded protein is CAGSSKGSDYNEQFF. The gene calls are TRBV7-9 and TRBJ2-1; possibly TRBD2 for D (5 bases). Per germline, CDR1 SEHNR and CDR2 FQNEAQ (reference sequence). The CDR3 is 15 amino acids.